The table lists the clone carrying this T cell receptor beta chain with a few counts. The antigen is not known. This specimen belongs to a study of CD8 T cells in ankylosing spondylitis. Study-wide results and caveats: Several highly homologous variants made up a TCR beta motif, and this motif appeared characteristic of ankylosing spondylitis blood.

A quantitative 5'-RACE method, one with molecular barcodes, was used to make TCR beta libraries. TCRdb called the 5' RACE reads again in MiXCR, with one record for every CDR3 protein. The sample yields over 200,000 distinct CDR3 sequences, 10% to 13% seen once. This CDR3 has 14 residues. Between the trimmed V and J ends, which lost 1 base and 7 bases, there was a span of 14 bases. The germline gives CDR1 LGHDT, CDR2 YNNKEL (reference sequence). This receptor was taken from a male donor with ankylosing spondylitis or in good health (not recorded which). The specimen was blood, either unsorted or a sorted T cell fraction (not recorded which). The V gene is TRBV3-1, the J gene TRBJ2-7, with D uncertain. For the CDR3, the DNA is TGTGCCAGCAGCCAAGGAGGCTCCTTCGGAGAGCAGTACTTC. This sequence encodes CASSQGGSFGEQYF.